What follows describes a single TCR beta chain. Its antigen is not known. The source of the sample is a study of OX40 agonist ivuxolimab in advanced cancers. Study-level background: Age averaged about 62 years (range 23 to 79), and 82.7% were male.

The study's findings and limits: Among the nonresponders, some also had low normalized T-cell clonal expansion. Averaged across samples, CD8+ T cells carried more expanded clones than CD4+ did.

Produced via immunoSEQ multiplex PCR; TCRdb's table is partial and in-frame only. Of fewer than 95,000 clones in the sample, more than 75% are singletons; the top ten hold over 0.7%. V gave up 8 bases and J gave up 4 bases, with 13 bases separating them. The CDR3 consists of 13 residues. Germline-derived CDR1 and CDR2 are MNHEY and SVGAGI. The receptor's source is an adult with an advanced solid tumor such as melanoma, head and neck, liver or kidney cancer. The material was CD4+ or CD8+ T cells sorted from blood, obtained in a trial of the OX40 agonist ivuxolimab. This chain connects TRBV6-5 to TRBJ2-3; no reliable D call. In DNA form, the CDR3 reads TGTGCCAGCCGAGTAGTAGGTGCAGATACGCAGTATTTT. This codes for CASRVVGADTQYF.